The sequence of this T cell receptor beta chain was determined in a study of T cells expressing NK-cell markers. General observations from the study: Clones of NKG2C+ T cells that had expanded were of unclear HCMV specificity.

The CDR3 has 16 residues. The germline V gene has CDR1 SEHNR and CDR2 FQNEAQ (reference sequence). On this clonotype: What it recognizes is unknown.

TCRdb reanalyzed the 5' RACE reads and collapses them to one entry per CDR3 protein, without DNA. The sample's table shows roughly 160,000 distinct CDR3 sequences. This clonotype originated in a man between 18 and 69 years old in good health. This chain joins TRBV7-9 and TRBJ2-5; absent DNA, TCRdb's TRBD2 call cannot be checked. Source material: blood T cells: a sorted CD56 or NKG2C T cell subset, CD4+ or CD8+ T cells, or bulk PBMC T cells (not recorded which). Here the CDR3 reads CASSPPPVFLEETQYF.